The following is a TCR beta chain sequence with its context. The protocol was immunoSEQ multiplex PCR, while the TCRdb copy is restricted to in-frame clones and leaves out a portion. The sample records some 380,000 clones, roughly 90% being singletons. V was shortened by 5 bases and J by 5 bases, with 9 bases between the two germline ends. From germline, CDR1 is LNHDA and CDR2 SQIVND (reference sequence). The CDR3 loop spans 12 amino acids. The record originates from a study of blood T cell repertoires in COVID-19. This TCR derives from a woman between 40 and 50 years old with acute COVID-19. The source material was PBMCs or T cells enriched from blood (not recorded which). V is TRBV19 and J is TRBJ1-1; D not resolved. The DNA for the CDR3 is TGTGCCAGTAGTCCCGGGGTAACTGAAGCTTTCTTT. Residues: CASSPGVTEAFF.